This T cell receptor (beta chain) derives from a study of T cell responses to AZD1222 COVID-19 vaccine. Study context: It was second doses at about 4 or about 12 weeks that were pooled.

Study observations and caveats: Nearly half of spike-specific TCRs reportedly target variant regions that are unmutated in the B.1.351 and B.1.1.7 variants.

Turning to this clone: Its specificity is unknown.

V lost 0 bases to trimming and J lost 6 bases, with 5 bases between them. From germline, CDR1 is SGHDN and CDR2 FVKESK. This CDR3 spans 13 amino acids. Sequencing was performed with immunoSEQ multiplex PCR; in TCRdb, only in-frame clones are kept and a portion is missing. In the table there are about 140,000 clones, 75% to 95% of which are singletons. This specimen was peripheral blood, taken on day 0 of AZD1222 vaccination. The chain joins TRBV14 to TRBJ2-2, with D hard to call. The receptor's source is an adult in good health. In DNA form, the CDR3 reads TGTGCCAGCAGCCAAGATCTAGCCGGGGAGCTGTTTTTT. This encodes CASSQDLAGELFF.